This TCR beta chain was sequenced in a study of blood T cell repertoires in COVID-19. On the study more broadly: The samples span acute and convalescent COVID-19 from the United States, Italy and Spain. T cells, B-cell-depleted T cells, or PBMCs supplied cDNA or gDNA.

This clone has just a few counts. Germline V CDR1 and CDR2: SGHRS, YFSETQ. V dropped 2 bases and J dropped 5 bases, with 13 bases sitting between them. The CDR3 spans 15 residues. TCRdb keeps only in-frame clones here, not all; method: immunoSEQ multiplex PCR. The data hold tens of thousands of clones, with roughly nine tenths observed a single time. Sequencing input: peripheral blood. The sequence came from a woman between 45 and 60 years old with active or convalescent COVID-19. V usage is TRBV5-1 and J usage is TRBJ1-4; TRBD1 might be the D (6 bases). The CDR3 region is CASSLQGFRNEKLFF. CDR3 bases: TGCGCCAGCAGCTTACAGGGTTTTAGGAATGAAAAACTGTTTTTT.